This T cell receptor beta chain was obtained from a study of blood T cell repertoires in COVID-19. Study information: COVID-19 samples, acute and convalescent, were from the United States, Italy and Spain. T cells, B-cell-depleted T cells, or PBMCs supplied cDNA or gDNA.

The V end was cut by 1 base, the J end by 3 bases, with 6 bases between. CDR1 is LNHNV and CDR2 is YYDKDF in the germline V gene (reference sequence). The CDR3 runs to 13 residues. Sequenced by immunoSEQ multiplex PCR; TCRdb stores in-frame clones only, minus some. Found here are about 140,000 clones, 90% of them singletons; the top ten hold roughly 9.6%. This chain links TRBV15 with TRBJ1-2; TRBD1 might be the D (6 bases). This receptor was identified in a woman of 80 years or more with acute or convalescent COVID-19. Source material: peripheral blood. The DNA of the CDR3 is TGTGCCACCAGCAGAGGACAGGACTATGGCTACACCTTC. It translates to CATSRGQDYGYTF.